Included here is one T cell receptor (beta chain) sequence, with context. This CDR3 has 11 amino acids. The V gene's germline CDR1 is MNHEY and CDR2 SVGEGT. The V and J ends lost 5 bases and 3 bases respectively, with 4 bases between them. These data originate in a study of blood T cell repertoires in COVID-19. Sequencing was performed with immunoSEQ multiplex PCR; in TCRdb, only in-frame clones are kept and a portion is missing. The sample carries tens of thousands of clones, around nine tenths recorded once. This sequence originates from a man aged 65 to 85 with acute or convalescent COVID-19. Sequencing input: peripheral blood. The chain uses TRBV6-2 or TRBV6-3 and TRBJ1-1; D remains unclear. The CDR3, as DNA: TGTGCCAGCAGTCAGTACACTGAAGCTTTCTTT. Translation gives CASSQYTEAFF.